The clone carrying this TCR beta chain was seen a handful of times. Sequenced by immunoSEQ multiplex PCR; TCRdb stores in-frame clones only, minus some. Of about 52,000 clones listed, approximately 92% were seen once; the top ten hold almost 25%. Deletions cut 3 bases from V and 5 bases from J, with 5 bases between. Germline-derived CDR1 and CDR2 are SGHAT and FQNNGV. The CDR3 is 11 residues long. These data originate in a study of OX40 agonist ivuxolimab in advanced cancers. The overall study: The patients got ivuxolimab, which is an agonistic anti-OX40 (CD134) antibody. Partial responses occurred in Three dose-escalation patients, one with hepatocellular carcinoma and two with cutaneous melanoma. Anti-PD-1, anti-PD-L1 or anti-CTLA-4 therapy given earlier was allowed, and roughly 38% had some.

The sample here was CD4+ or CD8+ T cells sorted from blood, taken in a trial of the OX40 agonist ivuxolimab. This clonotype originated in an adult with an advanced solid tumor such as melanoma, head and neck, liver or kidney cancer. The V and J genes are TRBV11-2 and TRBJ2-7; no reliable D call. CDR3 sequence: CASSFQDEQYF. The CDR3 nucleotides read TGTGCCAGCAGCTTCCAAGACGAGCAGTACTTC.